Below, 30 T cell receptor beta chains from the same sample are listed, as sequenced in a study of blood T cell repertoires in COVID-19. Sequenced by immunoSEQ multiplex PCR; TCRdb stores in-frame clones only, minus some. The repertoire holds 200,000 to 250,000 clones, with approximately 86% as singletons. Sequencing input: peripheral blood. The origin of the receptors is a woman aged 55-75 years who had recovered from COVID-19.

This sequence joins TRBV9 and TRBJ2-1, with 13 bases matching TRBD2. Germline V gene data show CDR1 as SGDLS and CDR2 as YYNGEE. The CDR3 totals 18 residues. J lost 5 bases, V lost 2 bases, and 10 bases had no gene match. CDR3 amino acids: CASSVPGRGTSGNNEQFF. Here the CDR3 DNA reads TGTGCCAGCAGCGTTCCCGGCCGCGGGACTAGCGGGAACAATGAGCAGTTCTTC. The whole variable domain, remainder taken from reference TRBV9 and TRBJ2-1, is DSGVTQTPKHLITATGQRVTLRCSPRSGDLSVYWYQQSLDQGLQFLIQYYNGEERAKGNILERFSAQQFPDLHSELNLSSLELGDSALYFCASSVPGRGTSGNNEQFFGPGTRLTVL.

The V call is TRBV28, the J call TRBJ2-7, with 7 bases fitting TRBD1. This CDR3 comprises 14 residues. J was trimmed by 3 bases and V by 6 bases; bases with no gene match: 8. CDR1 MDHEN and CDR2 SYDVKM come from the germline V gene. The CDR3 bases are TGTGCCAGCAGCGGGTCAACAGGGGACTACGAGCAGTACTTC. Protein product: CASSGSTGDYEQYF.

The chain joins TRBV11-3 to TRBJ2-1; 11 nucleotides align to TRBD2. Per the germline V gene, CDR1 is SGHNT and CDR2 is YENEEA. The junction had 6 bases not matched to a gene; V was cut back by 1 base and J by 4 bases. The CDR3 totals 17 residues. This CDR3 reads CASSLGRSSGGYNEQFF. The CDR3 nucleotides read TGTGCCAGCAGCTTAGGGAGGTCTAGCGGGGGGTACAATGAGCAGTTCTTC.

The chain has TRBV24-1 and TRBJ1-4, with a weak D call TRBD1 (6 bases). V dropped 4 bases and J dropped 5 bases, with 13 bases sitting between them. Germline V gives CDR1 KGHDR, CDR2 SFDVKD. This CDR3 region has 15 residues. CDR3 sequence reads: CATSDPGGANEKLFF. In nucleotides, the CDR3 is TGTGCCACCAGTGACCCCGGGGGGGCAAATGAAAAACTGTTTTTT.

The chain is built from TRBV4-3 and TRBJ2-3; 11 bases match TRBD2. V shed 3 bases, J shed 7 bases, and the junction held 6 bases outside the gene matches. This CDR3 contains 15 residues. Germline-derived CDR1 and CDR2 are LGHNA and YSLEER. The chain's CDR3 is CASSHNSGGANTQYF. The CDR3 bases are TGCGCCAGCAGCCACAATAGCGGGGGGGCAAATACGCAGTATTTT.

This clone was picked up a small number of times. CDR3 in amino acids: CASSPGQGSGQPQHF. The CDR3 nucleotides are TGTGCCAGCAGCCCGGGACAGGGGAGCGGTCAGCCCCAGCATTTT. The chain recombines TRBV5-6 with TRBJ1-5; TRBD1 aligns across 10 bases. The CDR3 runs 15 residues. Losses at the gene ends were 4 bases for V and 6 bases for J; bases not matched to a gene: 7. CDR1 is SGHDT and CDR2 is YYEEEE in the germline V gene.

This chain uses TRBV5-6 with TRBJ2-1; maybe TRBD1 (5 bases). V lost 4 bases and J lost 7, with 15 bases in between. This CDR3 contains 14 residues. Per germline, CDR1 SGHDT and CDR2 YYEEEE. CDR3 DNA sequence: TGTGCCAGCAGCCCCCAGGGTTTTTGGAATGAGCAGTTCTTC. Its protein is CASSPQGFWNEQFF.

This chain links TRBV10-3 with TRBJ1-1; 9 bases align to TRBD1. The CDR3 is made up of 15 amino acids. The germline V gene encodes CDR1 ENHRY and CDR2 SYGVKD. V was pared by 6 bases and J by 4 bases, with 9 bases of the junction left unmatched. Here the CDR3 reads CAIRAPGTGTTEAFF. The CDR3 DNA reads TGTGCCATCAGGGCCCCCGGGACAGGGACCACTGAAGCTTTCTTT.

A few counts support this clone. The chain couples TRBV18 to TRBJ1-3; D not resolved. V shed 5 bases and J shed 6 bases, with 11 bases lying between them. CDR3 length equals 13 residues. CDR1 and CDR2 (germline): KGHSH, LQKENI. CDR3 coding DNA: TGTGCCAGCTCAACCGGAACAGAAAACACCATATATTTT. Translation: CASSTGTENTIYF.

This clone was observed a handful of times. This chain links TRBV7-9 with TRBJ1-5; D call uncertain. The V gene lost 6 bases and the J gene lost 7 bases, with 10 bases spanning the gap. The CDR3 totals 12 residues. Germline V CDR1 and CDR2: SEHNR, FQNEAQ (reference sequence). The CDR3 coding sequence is TGTGCCAGCAGTTCGGGAGTCCAGCCCCAGCATTTT. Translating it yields CASSSGVQPQHF.

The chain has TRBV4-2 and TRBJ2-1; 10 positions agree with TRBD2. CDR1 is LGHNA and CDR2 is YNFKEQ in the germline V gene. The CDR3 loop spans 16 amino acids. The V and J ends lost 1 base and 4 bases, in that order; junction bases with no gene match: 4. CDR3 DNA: TGTGCCAGCAGCCAAGCGGAACTAGCGGGGTACAATGAGCAGTTCTTC. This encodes CASSQAELAGYNEQFF.

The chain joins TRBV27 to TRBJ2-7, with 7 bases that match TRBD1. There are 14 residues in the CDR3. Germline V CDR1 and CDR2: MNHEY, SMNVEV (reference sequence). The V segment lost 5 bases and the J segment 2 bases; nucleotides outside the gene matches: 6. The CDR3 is CASSQYDRAYEQYF. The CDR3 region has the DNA TGTGCCAGCAGTCAATACGACAGGGCCTACGAGCAGTACTTC.

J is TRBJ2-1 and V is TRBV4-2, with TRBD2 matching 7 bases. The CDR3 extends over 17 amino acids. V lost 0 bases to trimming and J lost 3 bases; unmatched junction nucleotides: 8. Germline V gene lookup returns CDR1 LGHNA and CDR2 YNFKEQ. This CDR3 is CASSQDLMSGVYNEQFF. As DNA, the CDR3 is TGTGCCAGCAGCCAAGATCTGATGAGCGGGGTCTACAATGAGCAGTTCTTC.

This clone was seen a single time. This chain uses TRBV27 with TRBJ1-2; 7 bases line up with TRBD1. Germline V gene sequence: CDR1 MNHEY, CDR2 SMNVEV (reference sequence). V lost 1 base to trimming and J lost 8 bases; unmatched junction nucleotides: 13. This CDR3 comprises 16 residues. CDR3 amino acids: CASSLFAVEGARGYTF. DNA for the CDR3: TGTGCCAGCAGTTTATTTGCCGTCGAGGGGGCTCGCGGCTACACCTTC.

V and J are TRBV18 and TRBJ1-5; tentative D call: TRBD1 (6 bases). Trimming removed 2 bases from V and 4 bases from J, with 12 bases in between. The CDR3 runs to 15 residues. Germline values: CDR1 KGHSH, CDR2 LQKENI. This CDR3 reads CASSPETDRNQPQHF. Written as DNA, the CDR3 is TGTGCCAGCTCACCAGAGACGGACAGAAATCAGCCCCAGCATTTT.

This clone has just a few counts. CDR3 bases: TGTGCCAGCAGCTTGGTCCTGAACACCGGGGAGCTGTTTTTT. It codes for CASSLVLNTGELFF. This rearrangement joins TRBV5-4 to TRBJ2-2; D unclear. Deletions cut 0 bases from V and 1 base from J, with 4 bases between. This CDR3 is 14 amino acids long. CDR1 SGHNT and CDR2 YYREEE come from the germline V gene (reference sequence).

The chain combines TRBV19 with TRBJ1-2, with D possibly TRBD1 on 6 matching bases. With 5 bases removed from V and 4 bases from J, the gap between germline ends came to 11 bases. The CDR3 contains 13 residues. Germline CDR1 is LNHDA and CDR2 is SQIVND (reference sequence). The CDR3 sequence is CASSPGQSYGYTF. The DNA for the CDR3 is TGTGCCAGTAGTCCCGGACAGAGCTATGGCTACACCTTC. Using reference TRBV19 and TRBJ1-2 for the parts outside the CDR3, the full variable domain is DGGITQSPKYLFRKEGQNVTLSCEQNLNHDAMYWYRQDPGQGLRLIYYSQIVNDFQKGDIAEGYSVSREKKESFPLTVTSAQKNPTAFYLCASSPGQSYGYTFGSGTRLTVV.

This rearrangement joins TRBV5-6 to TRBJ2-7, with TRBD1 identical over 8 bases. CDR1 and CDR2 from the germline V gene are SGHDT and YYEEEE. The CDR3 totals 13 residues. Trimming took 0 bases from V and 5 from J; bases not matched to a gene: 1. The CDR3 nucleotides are TGTGCCAGCAGCTTGGACAGGGGGGACGAGCAGTACTTC. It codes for CASSLDRGDEQYF.

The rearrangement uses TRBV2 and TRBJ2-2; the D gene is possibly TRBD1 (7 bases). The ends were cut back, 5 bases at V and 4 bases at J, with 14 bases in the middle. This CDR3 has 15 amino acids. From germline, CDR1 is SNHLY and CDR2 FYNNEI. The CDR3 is CASSKGQGGTGELFF. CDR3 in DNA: TGTGCCAGCAGTAAAGGGCAGGGGGGCACCGGGGAGCTGTTTTTT.

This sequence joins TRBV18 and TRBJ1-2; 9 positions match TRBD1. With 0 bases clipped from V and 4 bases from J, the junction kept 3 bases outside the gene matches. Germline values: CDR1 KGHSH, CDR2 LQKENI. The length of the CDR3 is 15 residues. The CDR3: CASSPPQGAFYGYTF. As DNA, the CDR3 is TGTGCCAGCTCACCACCACAGGGGGCATTCTATGGCTACACCTTC.

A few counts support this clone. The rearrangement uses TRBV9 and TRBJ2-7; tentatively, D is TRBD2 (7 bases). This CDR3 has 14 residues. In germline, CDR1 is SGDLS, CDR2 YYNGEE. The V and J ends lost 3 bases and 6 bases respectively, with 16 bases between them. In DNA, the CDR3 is TGTGCCAGCAGCGAAGGGGGAGGGACGGGCGAGCAGTACTTC. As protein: CASSEGGGTGEQYF.

Written as DNA, the CDR3 is TGTGCCAGCAGTTTACCCCAGGGGGGCCTAATGGGGTTCGAGCAGTACTTC. Amino acids: CASSLPQGGLMGFEQYF. This chain joins TRBV28 and TRBJ2-7, with D perhaps TRBD1 (7 bases). V shed 2 bases and J shed 6 bases, with 23 bases lying between them. CDR1 is MDHEN, CDR2 SYDVKM, per germline. CDR3 size: 17 residues. Filled out from reference TRBV28 and TRBJ2-7, the complete variable domain reads DVKVTQSSRYLVKRTGEKVFLECVQDMDHENMFWYRQDPGLGLRLIYFSYDVKMKEKGDIPEGYSVSREKKERFSLILESASTNQTSMYLCASSLPQGGLMGFEQYFGPGTRLTVT.

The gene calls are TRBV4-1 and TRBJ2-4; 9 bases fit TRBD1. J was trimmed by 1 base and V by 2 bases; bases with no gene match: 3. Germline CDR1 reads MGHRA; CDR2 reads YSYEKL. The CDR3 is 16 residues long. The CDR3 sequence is CASSQTGTGAKNIQYF. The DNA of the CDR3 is TGCGCCAGCAGCCAAACGGGGACAGGGGCCAAAAACATTCAGTACTTC.

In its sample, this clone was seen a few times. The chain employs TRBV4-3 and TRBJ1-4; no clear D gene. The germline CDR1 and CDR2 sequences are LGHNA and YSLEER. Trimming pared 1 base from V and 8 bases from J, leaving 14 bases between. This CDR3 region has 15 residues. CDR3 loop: CASSQGRGGGEKLFF. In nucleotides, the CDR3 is TGCGCCAGCAGCCAAGGTCGAGGAGGAGGCGAAAAACTGTTTTTT.

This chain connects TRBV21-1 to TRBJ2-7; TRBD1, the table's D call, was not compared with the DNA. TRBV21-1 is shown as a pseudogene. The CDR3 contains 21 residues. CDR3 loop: CASSKLERRHSLDRGHQEQYF. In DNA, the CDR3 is TGTGCCAGCAGCAAATTGGAGCGCCGCCACTCATTAGACAGGGGGCATCAGGAGCAGTACTTC.

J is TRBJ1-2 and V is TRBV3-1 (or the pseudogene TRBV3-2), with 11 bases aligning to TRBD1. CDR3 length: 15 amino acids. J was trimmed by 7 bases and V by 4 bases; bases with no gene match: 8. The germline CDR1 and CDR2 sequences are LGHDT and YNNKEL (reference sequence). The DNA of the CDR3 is TGTGCCAGCAGCCTGGCGGGACAGGGGGAAGGTGGCTACACCTTC. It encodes CASSLAGQGEGGYTF.

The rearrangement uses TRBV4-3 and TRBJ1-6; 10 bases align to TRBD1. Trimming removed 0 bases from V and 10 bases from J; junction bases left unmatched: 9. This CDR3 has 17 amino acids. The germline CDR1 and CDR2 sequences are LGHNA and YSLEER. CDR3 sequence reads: CASSQDRTGTGVSPLHF. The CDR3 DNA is TGCGCCAGCAGCCAAGATCGTACTGGGACAGGGGTGTCACCCCTCCACTTT.

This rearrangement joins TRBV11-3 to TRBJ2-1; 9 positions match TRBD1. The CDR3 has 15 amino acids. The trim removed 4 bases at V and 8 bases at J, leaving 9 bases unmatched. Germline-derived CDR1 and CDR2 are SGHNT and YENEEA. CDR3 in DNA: TGTGCCAGCAGCTCATCGCCGGGACAGGGCCATGAGCAGTTCTTC. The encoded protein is CASSSSPGQGHEQFF. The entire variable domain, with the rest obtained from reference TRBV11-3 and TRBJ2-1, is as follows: EAGVVQSPRYKIIEKKQPVAFWCNPISGHNTLYWYLQNLGQGPELLIRYENEEAVDDSQLPKDRFSAERLKGVDSTLKIQPAELGDSAVYLCASSSSPGQGHEQFFGPGTRLTVL.

The CDR3 coding sequence is TGCGCCAGCAGCTTGGTTGCGTCGAGCTCTGGGGCCAACGTCCTGACTTTC. This sequence encodes CASSLVASSSGANVLTF. The chain links TRBV5-1 to TRBJ2-6; no firm D call. With 0 bases removed from V and 0 bases from J, the gap between germline ends came to 10 bases. Germline CDR1 is SGHRS and CDR2 is YFSETQ. CDR3 length: 17 residues.

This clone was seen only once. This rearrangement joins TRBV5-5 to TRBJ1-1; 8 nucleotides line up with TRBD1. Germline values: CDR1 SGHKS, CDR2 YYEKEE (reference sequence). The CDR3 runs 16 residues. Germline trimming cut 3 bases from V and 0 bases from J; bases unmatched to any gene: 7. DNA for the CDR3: TGTGCCAGCAGCTCCAGGGGGCCTTATATGAACACTGAAGCTTTCTTT. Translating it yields CASSSRGPYMNTEAFF.